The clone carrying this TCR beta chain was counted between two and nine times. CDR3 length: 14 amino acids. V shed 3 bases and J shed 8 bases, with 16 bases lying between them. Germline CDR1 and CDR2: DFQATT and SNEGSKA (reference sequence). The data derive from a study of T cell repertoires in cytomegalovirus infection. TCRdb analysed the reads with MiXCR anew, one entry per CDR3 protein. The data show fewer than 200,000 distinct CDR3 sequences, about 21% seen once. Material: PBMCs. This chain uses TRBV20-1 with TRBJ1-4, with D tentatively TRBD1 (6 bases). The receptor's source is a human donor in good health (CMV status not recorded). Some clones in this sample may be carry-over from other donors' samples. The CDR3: CSARGAQGMEKLFF. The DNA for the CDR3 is TGCAGTGCTAGGGGGGCCCAGGGCATGGAAAAACTGTTTTTT.